The sequence of this T cell receptor beta chain was determined in a study of blood T cell repertoires in COVID-19 (TCRdb year 2020). Study-wide context: Samples from collaborators originated in the United States, Italy and Spain and spanned both the acute and convalescent phases of COVID-19. Sample metadata almost always included a de-identified subject ID, COVID-19 status, age in years and sex. The material from the prospective study consisted of cDNA or gDNA derived from T cells, B-cell-depleted T cells, or PBMCs. Where available, HLA class I and class II types were obtained from metadata supplied by the sample provider rather than from assay-based typing. The repertoires were made available in a free public database intended to serve as a resource for research on the immune response to SARS-CoV-2. Subjects who had been exposed to COVID-19, were actively infected with it, or had recovered from it provided the deeply sampled blood TCRbeta repertoires that made up the dataset. The samples were drawn from two sources: the first 160 participants of the ongoing ImmuneRACE study, and some 1,300 subjects contributed by 6 global collaborators.

On this clone itself: Its target antigen remains unknown. Base quality data are lacking; no much larger clone is found one base away.

TCRbeta CDR3 regions were amplified from genomic DNA by means of the immunoSEQ Assay, a bias-controlled multiplex PCR. The original pipeline was this. Within the assay, amplification of reference gene primers was used to estimate how many nucleated cells each sample contained. Sequence reads were collapsed and filtered to measure the absolute abundance of every unique TCRbeta CDR3 rearrangement. For each sample, productive Simpson clonality was calculated as the square root of Simpson's diversity index over productive rearrangements. Not all clones reach the TCRdb copy of this immuneACCESS table, which keeps in-frame sequences only. Checked studies attribute under half of the gap to unresolved V genes and leave the rest unexplained. The DNA gave D and trimming, while V, J and clone size come from that table. The sample contains 150,000 to 200,000 clones, 70% to 85% of them found a single time. 5.2% of the sample is held by the ten biggest clonotypes.

Collaborating institutions collected whole blood in K2EDTA tubes following their own protocols. For TCRbeta analysis, collaborator samples were shipped as frozen whole blood, as isolated PBMCs, or as DNA extracted from either sample type. Summary of the overall study and its limitations: Clinical and demographic metadata were provided uncurated, with the amount varying by source and participant.

From the germline V gene, CDR1 is SNHLY and CDR2 is FYNNEI. V loses 6 bases, J loses 4 bases, and the germline ends lie 19 bases apart. CDR3 length: 16 amino acids, cysteine to phenylalanine. Only the CDR3 region is kept as DNA, spanning 48 bases read in frame from base 1. Material: peripheral blood. The chain couples TRBV2 to TRBJ1-5; no D gene is confidently identified. The sequence came from a young woman with acute or convalescent COVID-19. CDR3 protein: CASSLSSTVLNQPQHF. The DNA reads as follows: TGTGCCAGCAGCCTTTCTTCGACTGTTTTGAATCAGCCCCAGCATTTT.